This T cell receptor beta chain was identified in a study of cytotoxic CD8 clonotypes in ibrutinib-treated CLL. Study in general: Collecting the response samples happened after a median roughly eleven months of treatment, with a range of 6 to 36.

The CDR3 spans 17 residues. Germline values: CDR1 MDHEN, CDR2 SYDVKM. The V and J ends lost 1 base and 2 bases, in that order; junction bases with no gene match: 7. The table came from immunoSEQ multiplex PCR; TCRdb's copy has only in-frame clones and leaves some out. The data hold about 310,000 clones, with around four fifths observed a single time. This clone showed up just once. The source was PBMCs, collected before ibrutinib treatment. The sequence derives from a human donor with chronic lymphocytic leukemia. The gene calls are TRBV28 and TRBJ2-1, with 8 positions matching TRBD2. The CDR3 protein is CASSLLAGKSAYNEQFF. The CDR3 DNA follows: TGTGCCAGCAGTTTATTAGCGGGGAAGAGCGCCTACAATGAGCAGTTCTTC.